One and the same sample provided the 14 T cell receptor beta chains below, sequenced in a study of technical replicates of blood from a handful of donors. Method: immunoSEQ multiplex PCR; TCRdb's copy keeps in-frame clones and lacks some. The sample lists 98,000 or so clones; roughly 95% were seen once. What was sequenced was T cells isolated from PBMCs. The receptors derive from a human donor in good health.

The rearrangement links TRBV7-6 to TRBJ1-4; 7 bases align to TRBD1. V lost 5 bases, J lost 5 bases, and 8 bases stayed unmatched. Germline loops: CDR1 SGHVS, CDR2 FNYEAQ. The CDR3 is made up of 15 amino acids. In DNA form, the CDR3 reads TGTGCCAGCAGCCCTCTGACAGGGAGAAATGAAAAACTGTTTTTT. Its protein product is CASSPLTGRNEKLFF.

The chain carries TRBV4-1 and TRBJ2-7, with TRBD2 identical over 8 bases. The CDR3 totals 15 residues. V gave up 4 bases and J gave up 2 bases; unmatched junction bases: 7. Germline values: CDR1 MGHRA, CDR2 YSYEKL. The CDR3, as DNA: TGCGCCAGCAGCCCATCGCAGACTAGCGCCTACGAGCAGTACTTC. This translates into CASSPSQTSAYEQYF.

This rearrangement joins TRBV7-8 to TRBJ2-7, with unresolved D. CDR3 length equals 14 residues. Germline V CDR1 and CDR2: SGHVS, FQNEAQ. The V and J ends lost 2 bases and 1 base respectively, with 9 bases between them. CDR3 sequence: CASSLQAKSYEQYF. The CDR3 nucleotides are TGTGCCAGCAGCTTACAGGCCAAGTCCTACGAGCAGTACTTC.

In DNA form, the CDR3 reads TGTGCCAGCAGACGCGCTAGCGGAAACACCGGGGAGCTGTTTTTT. Protein sequence: CASRRASGNTGELFF. This chain joins TRBV2 and TRBJ2-2, with 7 bases lining up with TRBD2. The length of the CDR3 is 15 residues. The V gene's germline CDR1 is SNHLY and CDR2 FYNNEI. Unmatched junction bases numbered 6, after V lost 6 bases and J lost 2 bases.

This rearrangement joins TRBV7-2 to TRBJ2-5; the match to TRBD2 covers 7 bases. CDR1 and CDR2 from the germline V gene are SGHTA and FQGNSA. The CDR3 is 16 amino acids. J was trimmed by 2 bases and V by 2 bases; bases with no gene match: 8. The CDR3 reads CASSLIGTSVQETQYF. DNA for the CDR3: TGTGCCAGCAGCTTAATCGGAACTAGCGTACAAGAGACCCAGTACTTC.

This clone occurred once. V and J are TRBV9 and TRBJ2-3, with D maybe TRBD2 (5 bases). The CDR3 is 14 residues long. Germline loops: CDR1 SGDLS, CDR2 YYNGEE. V lost 5 bases and J 0 bases, leaving 10 bases between the germline ends. As DNA, the CDR3 is TGTGCCAGCAGTGAAAGCGGAAGCACAGATACGCAGTATTTT. It translates to CASSESGSTDTQYF.

This sequence joins TRBV5-1 and TRBJ1-1, with unresolved D. V gave up 2 bases and J gave up 1 base, with 6 bases separating them. The germline V gene encodes CDR1 SGHRS and CDR2 YFSETQ. This CDR3 is built from 13 residues. The CDR3 coding sequence is TGCGCCAGCAGCTTCCAGTCGAACACTGAAGCTTTCTTT. Translation: CASSFQSNTEAFF. Full variable domain (missing parts from reference TRBV5-1 and TRBJ1-1): KAGVTQTPRYLIKTRGQQVTLSCSPISGHRSVSWYQQTPGQGLQFLFEYFSETQRNKGNFPGRFSGRQFSNSRSEMNVSTLELGDSALYLCASSFQSNTEAFFGQGTRLTVV.

The chain recombines TRBV10-3 with TRBJ1-2, with D perhaps TRBD1 (5 bases). The CDR3 totals 17 residues. Germline V gene lookup returns CDR1 ENHRY and CDR2 SYGVKD. V was clipped by 3 bases and J by 0 bases, with 17 bases between them. The CDR3 region has the DNA TGTGCCATCAGTGAATCCCACCCCGACAGAGCTAACTATGGCTACACCTTC. Protein product: CAISESHPDRANYGYTF.

The chain uses TRBV6-5 and TRBJ1-2; D uncertain. The V end was cut by 5 bases, the J end by 2 bases, with 9 bases between. Germline V gene data show CDR1 as MNHEY and CDR2 as SVGAGI. The CDR3 covers 13 residues. CDR3 residues: CASSITENYGYTF. The CDR3 DNA is TGTGCCAGCAGTATTACGGAGAACTATGGCTACACCTTC.

This clone was observed once. The CDR3 DNA reads TGCAGCGTTGTATCCCTGAACACTGAAGCTTTCTTT. Translated, it gives CSVVSLNTEAFF. The V gene is TRBV29-1, the J gene TRBJ1-1; D ambiguous. The CDR3 has 12 residues. V lost 4 bases to trimming and J lost 0 bases, with 6 bases between them. The germline CDR1 and CDR2 sequences are SQVTM and ANQGSEA. Combining the CDR3 with reference TRBV29-1 and TRBJ1-1 gives the whole variable domain SAVISQKPSRDICQRGTSLTIQCQVDSQVTMMFWYRQQPGQSLTLIATANQGSEATYESGFVIDKFPISRPNLTFSTLTVSNMSPEDSSIYLCSVVSLNTEAFFGQGTRLTVV.

The chain couples TRBV18 to TRBJ2-7, with a weak D call TRBD1 (6 bases). This CDR3 comprises 15 residues. Germline V lookup: CDR1 KGHSH, CDR2 LQKENI. Trimming stripped 4 bases from V and 1 base from J, with 14 bases between. The DNA of the CDR3 is TGTGCCAGCTCACTCTACAGGGTAGAGTCCTACGAGCAGTACTTC. Its protein is CASSLYRVESYEQYF. Complete variable domain (other parts from reference TRBV18 and TRBJ2-7): NAGVMQNPRHLVRRRGQEARLRCSPMKGHSHVYWYRQLPEEGLKFMVYLQKENIIDESGMPKERFSAEFPKEGPSILRIQQVVRGDSAAYFCASSLYRVESYEQYFGPGTRLTVT.

The V call is TRBV4-1, the J call TRBJ2-7; 9 nucleotides line up with TRBD1. Germline CDR1 and CDR2: MGHRA and YSYEKL. Losses at the gene ends were 1 base for V and 2 bases for J; bases not matched to a gene: 9. This CDR3 contains 17 residues. CDR3 sequence reads: CASSQGVPGQGTYEQYF. The CDR3 region has the DNA TGCGCCAGCAGCCAAGGGGTCCCGGGACAGGGCACCTACGAGCAGTACTTC.

The chain has TRBV4-2 and TRBJ1-2; 12 bases line up with TRBD1. The CDR3 has 17 amino acids. Unmatched junction bases numbered 13, after V lost 5 bases and J lost 6 bases. Germline CDR1 and CDR2: LGHNA and YNFKEQ. The CDR3, as DNA: TGTGCCAGCAGCTCTTACGGGACAGGGGGCGGCGCGAATGGCTACACCTTC. Amino acids: CASSSYGTGGGANGYTF.

V and J are TRBV5-6 and TRBJ1-1; maybe TRBD1 (6 bases). Germline values: CDR1 SGHDT, CDR2 YYEEEE. Trimming removed 1 base at V and 4 bases at J, with 14 bases between. This CDR3 contains 15 residues. In DNA form, the CDR3 reads TGTGCCAGCAGCTTGACAGGGAATTGGACCACTGAAGCTTTCTTT. Translated: CASSLTGNWTTEAFF.